The sequence of this T cell receptor beta chain was determined in a study of patients and donors after allogeneic stem cell transplantation. TCRdb called the RT-PCR reads again in MiXCR, with one record for every CDR3 protein. The table lists about 57,000 distinct CDR3 sequences, 10% to 15% of them singletons, with around 33% in the top ten. This CDR3 has 17 amino acids. The V and J ends lost 0 bases and 5 bases, in that order; junction bases with no gene match: 7. Germline CDR1 is MRHNA and CDR2 is SNTAGT. A few counts support this clonotype. V gene TRBV6-4 combines with J gene TRBJ2-1, with 10 bases lining up with TRBD1. Specimen: blood, either unsorted or a sorted T cell fraction (not recorded which). This receptor was taken from a human donor who was either an allogeneic HSCT recipient or a stem cell or donor lymphocyte infusion donor (not recorded which). It is not recorded whose cells these are; they may come from a transplant donor. The CDR3 sequence: CASSDSYRDRGNNEQFF. The DNA of the CDR3 is TGTGCCAGCAGTGACTCGTATCGGGACAGGGGTAACAATGAGCAGTTCTTC.